This T cell receptor beta chain was identified during a study of T cell repertoires in cytomegalovirus infection. The wider study: Use of recently identified HLA-C-restricted and well-studied HLA-B-restricted CMV epitopes was part of the study. CMV infection plus the matching HLA type was flagged by public TCR beta signatures.

This clonotype has more than one count but fewer than ten. Its antigen is currently unknown. A single record per CDR3 protein comes from TCRdb applying MiXCR to the reads. The sample includes fewer than 650,000 distinct CDR3 sequences, almost 40% of them seen just once. General study points: CMV-specific TCR beta clonotypes restricted by HLA-C were the ones dominating the ex vivo response. Carriers of CMV plus the relevant HLA were identified by cumulative public TCR beta family frequency.

The germline V gene encodes CDR1 ENHRY and CDR2 SYGVKD. Trimming took 3 bases from V and 0 from J; bases not matched to a gene: 9. The CDR3 contains 19 residues. The sequence came from a human donor in good health (CMV status not recorded). Some clones in this sample may be carry-over from other donors' samples. The starting material was cultured PBMCs, obtained from culture after CMV antigen stimulation. V and J are TRBV10-3 and TRBJ2-1; 12 bases match TRBD2. In nucleotides, the CDR3 is TGTGCCATCAGTGACCCCGCTAGCGGGAGGGCCGGCTCCTACAATGAGCAGTTCTTC. As protein: CAISDPASGRAGSYNEQFF.